This T cell receptor (beta chain) appears in the sequencing data of a study of early T cells in non-severe SARS-CoV-2 infection. Whole-study context: Unsorted whole blood bulk RNA was sequenced, with unpaired chains.

Germline V gives CDR1 LGHNA, CDR2 YSLEER. V trimming: 0 bases; J trimming: 7 bases; junction bases outside the gene matches: 13. The CDR3 is 17 amino acids. Each cDNA molecule carried a unique molecular identifier. TCRdb ran MiXCR on the 5' RACE reads and lists one entry per CDR3 protein. Counted here are about 45,000 distinct CDR3 sequences, around 10% occurring once; the ten biggest clones make up 21%. The chain is built from TRBV4-3 and TRBJ2-5, with 8 positions matching TRBD2. The sequenced material came from whole blood. This sequence originates from an adult who was a healthcare worker with PCR-confirmed SARS-CoV-2 infection or an uninfected control (not recorded which). The CDR3 nucleotides are TGCGCCAGCAGCCAAGAGGGTAGCGGGGACCGTCGGATGACCCAGTACTTC. Protein product: CASSQEGSGDRRMTQYF.